This passage covers 22 T cell receptor beta chains from one sample sequenced in a study of Tregs in tolerant kidney transplant recipients. Generated by immunoSEQ multiplex PCR, the TCRdb table keeps only in-frame clones and is missing some. This table has about 73,000 clones, around 93% appearing once. The material was Tregs from blood, obtained before the transplant. The receptors were gathered from a human donor who received a combined kidney and bone marrow transplant.

The chain carries TRBV7-3 and TRBJ2-7, with TRBD1 identical over 7 bases. CDR1 and CDR2 from the germline V gene are SGHTA and FQGTGA. The junction had 7 bases not matched to a gene; V was cut back by 5 bases and J by 6 bases. The CDR3 runs to 13 residues. The CDR3 is CASSLSTGFEQYF. The CDR3 nucleotides read TGTGCCAGCAGCCTCTCGACAGGGTTCGAGCAGTACTTC.

V is TRBV6-1 and J is TRBJ1-5, with 7 bases aligning to TRBD1. This CDR3 region has 12 residues. V dropped 6 bases and J dropped 11; count of bases not matched to a gene: 7. Per germline, CDR1 MNHNS and CDR2 SASEGT. The chain's CDR3 is CASSGTAGSQHF. CDR3 sequence (DNA): TGTGCCAGCAGCGGGACAGCGGGGTCCCAGCATTTT.

This sequence joins TRBV28 and TRBJ2-7; the D gene is possibly TRBD1 (5 bases). The CDR3 runs to 13 residues. V lost 3 bases and J lost 6, with 12 bases in between. Germline V gene lookup returns CDR1 MDHEN and CDR2 SYDVKM. CDR3: CASSLGRDREQYF. The DNA for the CDR3 is TGTGCCAGCAGTTTGGGCAGGGATCGCGAGCAGTACTTC.

The V and J genes are TRBV19 and TRBJ2-5; 10 positions match TRBD2. CDR1 and CDR2 (germline): LNHDA, SQIVND (reference sequence). The CDR3 consists of 15 residues. V lost 4 bases to trimming and J lost 2 bases; unmatched junction nucleotides: 4. Here the CDR3 DNA reads TGTGCCAGTAGTAGGACTAGCGGCGTTCAAGAGACCCAGTACTTC. Its protein is CASSRTSGVQETQYF.

The J gene is TRBJ2-1, the V gene TRBV19; TRBD2 aligns across 14 bases. Germline V gene data show CDR1 as LNHDA and CDR2 as SQIVND (reference sequence). The CDR3 consists of 15 residues. Losses at the gene ends were 7 bases for V and 10 bases for J; bases not matched to a gene: 9. This CDR3 is CASTRPGLAGVEQFF. As DNA, the CDR3 is TGTGCCAGTACCCGACCGGGACTAGCGGGAGTAGAGCAGTTCTTC.

The chain is built from TRBV7-8 and TRBJ2-7; TRBD2 is a possible D gene (6 bases). V shed 3 bases and J shed 1 base, with 10 bases lying between them. Germline loops: CDR1 SGHVS, CDR2 FQNEAQ. CDR3 size: 14 residues. CDR3 coding DNA: TGTGCCAGCAGCTTGGAGCGGGCGTCCTACGAGCAGTACTTC. Translating gives CASSLERASYEQYF.

This chain links TRBV4-3 with TRBJ1-4; a possible D gene is TRBD1 (5 bases). CDR3 length equals 16 residues. Germline CDR1 is LGHNA and CDR2 is YSLEER. V lost 1 base and J 4 bases, leaving 13 bases between the germline ends. The CDR3 reads CASSQGEGARNEKLFF. As DNA, the CDR3 is TGCGCCAGCAGCCAAGGGGAAGGGGCGCGTAATGAAAAACTGTTTTTT.

Details on this clone: The junction does not match germline at one end; this may be a read error. V is TRBV7-2 and J is TRBJ2-7; TRBD2 matches 11 bases. The CDR3 length is 18 residues. CDR1 is SGHTA and CDR2 is FQGNSA in the germline V gene. The CDR3 DNA is TGTGCCAGCAGCTTAGGACGGGTACTAGCGGGAGAGGGGTGTCTTGGAGACTTC. It codes for CASSLGRVLAGEGCLGDF.

As DNA, the CDR3 is TGTGCCTGGAATCGGGGGACTAGGCAGTTCTTC. Translated: CAWNRGTRQFF. The chain combines TRBV30 with TRBJ2-1; TRBD2 matches at 8 bases. The CDR3 loop spans 11 amino acids. Germline trimming cut 4 bases from V and 12 bases from J; bases unmatched to any gene: 5. Per the germline V gene, CDR1 is GTSNPN and CDR2 is SVGIG (reference sequence).

This chain links TRBV7-3 with TRBJ2-6; tentative D call: TRBD2 (5 bases). The germline V gene encodes CDR1 SGHTA and CDR2 FQGTGA. This CDR3 region has 16 residues. V was trimmed by 0 bases and J by 2 bases, leaving 8 bases between them. CDR3 loop: CASSLTSGAGANVLTF. The CDR3 DNA reads as TGTGCCAGCAGCTTAACGTCCGGGGCTGGGGCCAACGTCCTGACTTTC.

V gene TRBV28 combines with J gene TRBJ2-7, with D perhaps TRBD1 (6 bases). Germline V gives CDR1 MDHEN, CDR2 SYDVKM. V lost 7 bases and J 2 bases, leaving 18 bases between the germline ends. This CDR3 has 15 residues. CDR3 nucleotides: TGTGCCAGCACAAGCCCAACAGGGCTCGCCTACGAGCAGTACTTC. Its translation is CASTSPTGLAYEQYF.

V and J are TRBV7-8 and TRBJ1-3, with 7 bases fitting TRBD1. The V gene's germline CDR1 is SGHVS and CDR2 FQNEAQ. CDR3 length: 14 residues. The trim removed 5 bases at V and 4 bases at J, leaving 5 bases unmatched. The CDR3 DNA reads as TGTGCCAGCAGCCCGACAGGGCGAGGAAACACCATATATTTT. Residues: CASSPTGRGNTIYF.

The chain links TRBV7-9 to TRBJ1-2; 7 bases are a match to TRBD1. Germline V gives CDR1 SEHNR, CDR2 FQNEAQ (reference sequence). V gave up 2 bases and J gave up 0 bases; unmatched junction bases: 12. The length of the CDR3 is 18 residues. CDR3 region: CASSLRLAGGTANYGYTF. The CDR3, as DNA: TGTGCCAGCAGCTTACGATTGGCAGGGGGGACGGCTAACTATGGCTACACCTTC.

The V call is TRBV9, the J call TRBJ2-3; 8 bases align to TRBD2. V lost 0 bases and J lost 6; bases outside the gene matches: 9. This CDR3 has 16 residues. Looked up from germline, CDR1 is SGDLS and CDR2 is YYNGEE. The CDR3 here is CASSVVGSGNSDTQYF. DNA for the CDR3: TGTGCCAGCAGCGTAGTTGGTAGCGGGAATTCGGATACGCAGTATTTT.

Only one count was recorded for this clone. The chain employs TRBV7-9 and TRBJ1-5; TRBD1 matches at 7 bases. V was clipped by 6 bases and J by 3 bases; unmatched bases: 17. Looked up from germline, CDR1 is SEHNR and CDR2 is FQNEAQ (reference sequence). CDR3 length: 18 amino acids. CDR3 nucleotides: TGTGCCAGCAGAAAGGGACAGTTTTTGCTTTTACACAATCAGCCCCAGCATTTT. Amino acid sequence: CASRKGQFLLLHNQPQHF.

The genes are TRBV19 and TRBJ2-7; 8 bases agree with TRBD1. Trimming cost V 0 bases and J 3 bases; bases outside gene matches: 10. The CDR3 is 17 residues long. Germline CDR1 LNHDA, CDR2 SQIVND (reference sequence). This chain's CDR3 is CASSIDYGTGISYEQYF. The DNA for the CDR3 is TGTGCCAGTAGTATAGACTACGGGACAGGAATAAGCTACGAGCAGTACTTC.

The rearrangement joins TRBV5-8 to TRBJ1-2; 8 bases are shared with TRBD1. CDR3 length equals 14 residues. The V segment lost 1 base and the J segment 8 bases; nucleotides outside the gene matches: 7. Germline CDR1 reads SGHTS; CDR2 reads YDEGEE. Written as DNA, the CDR3 is TGTGCCAGCAGCTTGCTCCAGGGGGCTTCGGGCTACACCTTC. Protein: CASSLLQGASGYTF.

J is TRBJ2-1 and V is TRBV28, with D uncertain. Germline CDR1 reads MDHEN; CDR2 reads SYDVKM. V was shortened by 4 bases and J by 3 bases, with 10 bases between the two germline ends. The CDR3 contains 14 residues. In DNA form, the CDR3 reads TGTGCCAGCAGTTCAACGTCCATCTACAATGAGCAGTTCTTC. It translates to CASSSTSIYNEQFF.

The chain links TRBV6-5 to TRBJ1-1, with no clear D. Germline assignment: CDR1 MNHEY and CDR2 SVGAGI. Trimming took off 3 bases at V and 2 bases at J, with 7 bases between the two ends. The CDR3 sequence is 13 residues long. The chain's CDR3 is CASSYEVNTEAFF. CDR3 DNA: TGTGCCAGCAGTTATGAGGTTAACACTGAAGCTTTCTTT.

This chain connects TRBV28 to TRBJ2-1; D is unclear. CDR3 length: 16 amino acids. Germline V gives CDR1 MDHEN, CDR2 SYDVKM. V lost 7 bases, J lost 4 bases, and 20 bases lay in between. For the CDR3, the DNA is TGTGCCAGCACCGAACAAGACCCAGCCGGGTACAATGAGCAGTTCTTC. It codes for CASTEQDPAGYNEQFF. Together with reference TRBV28 and TRBJ2-1, the CDR3 gives the full variable domain: DVKVTQSSRYLVKRTGEKVFLECVQDMDHENMFWYRQDPGLGLRLIYFSYDVKMKEKGDIPEGYSVSREKKERFSLILESASTNQTSMYLCASTEQDPAGYNEQFFGPGTRLTVL.

The V gene is TRBV6-5, the J gene TRBJ2-5; tentative D call: TRBD1 (6 bases). The CDR3 has 14 amino acids. Per germline, CDR1 MNHEY and CDR2 SVGAGI. V lost 4 bases to trimming and J lost 5 bases, with 14 bases between them. CDR3 residues: CASSSYRAGETQYF. CDR3 nucleotides: TGTGCCAGCAGTTCTTACAGGGCAGGCGAGACCCAGTACTTC.

The V and J genes are TRBV30 and TRBJ2-7; 9 positions match TRBD2. V lost 1 base, J lost 7 bases, and 17 bases stayed unmatched. The germline gives CDR1 GTSNPN, CDR2 SVGIG (reference sequence). The CDR3 extends over 17 amino acids. As DNA, the CDR3 is TGTGCCTGGAGTGGAACCCGTGGAGCGGGAGGAATGAGGGAGCAGTACTTC. Residues: CAWSGTRGAGGMREQYF.